This TCR beta chain originates from a study of shared clonotypes between healthy human individuals. Trimming removed 5 bases at V and 4 bases at J, with 11 bases between. CDR3 length: 13 residues. Germline V gene lookup returns CDR1 MNHNS and CDR2 SASEGT. Measured with immunoSEQ multiplex PCR; TCRdb has only the in-frame clones, and not every one. This sample has about half a million clones, with 70% to 80% found just once. Donors were Caucasian adults residing in Nashville, Tennessee, USA. Ten or more counts support this clone. The rearrangement links TRBV6-1 to TRBJ1-2; no clear D. This sequence was found in a woman in her thirties or forties in good health. Some clones in this sample may be carry-over from other donors' samples. Input material: PBMCs. CDR3 sequence reads: CASSRERIYGYTF. In nucleotides, the CDR3 is TGTGCCAGCAGTAGGGAACGGATCTATGGCTACACCTTC.